This T cell receptor beta chain was sequenced during a study of T-cell reconstitution after alpha-beta-depleted transplantation in children. The germline gives CDR1 DFQATT, CDR2 SNEGSKA (reference sequence). The CDR3 runs to 14 residues. Trimming stripped 5 bases from V and 7 bases from J, with 19 bases between. A TCRbeta library incorporating unique molecular identifiers was prepared. TCRdb fed the PCR reads into MiXCR, producing one record per CDR3 protein. The sample lists under 400,000 distinct CDR3 sequences, 20% to 30% seen once, with 9.5% to 13% in the top ten. The sequence came from a male patient between 5 and 17 years old who had a stem cell transplant for acute lymphoblastic leukemia, so the T cells may come from the graft donor. Source: PBMCs, mostly from graft donor cells, taken 180 days after TCRalphabeta/CD19-depleted stem cell transplant. The rearrangement links TRBV20-1 to TRBJ2-3, with D maybe TRBD2 (6 bases). The DNA for the CDR3 is TGCAGTGCTCAGCCGGGCCCCCGGGGGAATACGCAGTATTTT. Protein sequence: CSAQPGPRGNTQYF.